A selection of T cell receptor beta chains follows, all from one sample in a study of cytomegalovirus exposure and HLA in healthy donors. Produced via immunoSEQ multiplex PCR; TCRdb's table is partial and in-frame only. The sample holds 90,000 to 150,000 clones, approximately 76% seen once. The specimen sequenced was PBMCs. The receptors come from a man between 45 and 60 years old in good health and CMV-seropositive. The CDR3 runs from the conserved cysteine through the conserved F or W. D genes are given only for firm matches. The size field is filled for only some rows; it gives once, few, many or a size class.

>TRBJ1-4|-|TRBV19|TRBD1
TGTGCCAGGGGACAGGGGGAAGATAATGAAAAACTGTTTTTT
CARGQGEDNEKLFF
>TRBJ2-2|-|TRBV19|-
TGTGCCAGTAGTATCGGGCAGGGGGGCACCGGGGAGCTGTTTTTT
CASSIGQGGTGELFF
>TRBJ1-2|-|TRBV6-5|-
TGTGCCAGCAGTTATAAGCCTTTCTATGGCTACACCTTC
CASSYKPFYGYTF
>TRBJ2-5|-|TRBV5-5|-
TGTGCCAGCAGCTCCGGACCGGACAAAGAGACCCAGTACTTC
CASSSGPDKETQYF
>TRBJ1-6|few|TRBV11-3|-
TGTGCCAGCAGCACACCGAGGGGGAGCTCCTATAATTCACCCCTCCACTTT
CASSTPRGSSYNSPLHF
>TRBJ2-7|-|TRBV6-1|TRBD2
TGTGCCAGCAGTGAAGCGCAAATAGCGGGAGAGGGGGGTTACGAGCAGTACTTC
CASSEAQIAGEGGYEQYF
>TRBJ2-1|-|TRBV9|TRBD2
TGTGCCAGCAGCGCCGGGGGGATGGGGGGCAATGAGCAGTTCTTC
CASSAGGMGGNEQFF
>TRBJ2-5|-|TRBV7-2|TRBD2
TGTGCCAGCAGCCCACAGCGGGGCCAAGAGACCCAGTACTTC
CASSPQRGQETQYF
>TRBJ2-7|-|TRBV7-2|TRBD2
TGTGCCAGCAGCGACGAAGGTACTAGCGGGAGTAGGGAGCAGTACTTC
CASSDEGTSGSREQYF
>TRBJ2-3|-|TRBV18|TRBD2
TGTGCCAGCTCACCACCGGCAGCGGGGGGCACAGATACGCAGTATTTT
CASSPPAAGGTDTQYF
>TRBJ1-2|-|TRBV21-1|-
TGTGCCAGCAGCGCTAACAGGGCCTCTACTAACTATGGCTACACCTTC
CASSANRASTNYGYTF
>TRBJ2-5|-|TRBV5-4|TRBD2
TGTGCCAGCAGCCCCGGGACTAGCGGGGGGTCGGTAGGGGAGACCCAGTACTTC
CASSPGTSGGSVGETQYF
>TRBJ2-1|-|TRBV19|TRBD1
TGTGCCAGTAGTATATGGGCTGCGGCAGGGGGTTCTCTCTACAATGAGCAGTTCTTC
CASSIWAAAGGSLYNEQFF
>TRBJ1-1|-|TRBV5-5|-
TGTGCCAGCAGCTTTTGGCAGAACACTGAAGCTTTCTTT
CASSFWQNTEAFF
>TRBJ2-7|-|TRBV7-9|TRBD1
TGTGCCAGCAGCTTATATCGGGACAGGGGTTACGAGCAGTACTTC
CASSLYRDRGYEQYF
>TRBJ2-3|-|TRBV9|-
TGTGCCAGCAGCGTAGTGATGCGAGGTGATACGCAGTATTTT
CASSVVMRGDTQYF
>TRBJ1-5|-|TRBV2|-
TGTGCCAGCAGTGAGAGGGCAGGGGGCAATCAGCCCCAGCATTTT
CASSERAGGNQPQHF
>TRBJ2-7|few|TRBV6-5|-
TGTGCCAGCAGTTACGCCGGGGTGCCGGGCCCCTACGAGCAGTACTTC
CASSYAGVPGPYEQYF